The 30 T cell receptor beta chains below come from one sample, sequenced in a study of T cell responses to AZD1222 COVID-19 vaccine. Profiling relied on immunoSEQ multiplex PCR, and the TCRdb table lists in-frame clones only, not all of them. Among 44,000 or so clones, roughly 78% were seen once, and the ten largest hold about 20%. The specimen comprised peripheral blood, sampled 28 days after the second dose of the MenACWY control vaccine. These receptors were collected from an adult who received the MenACWY meningococcal vaccine as a control.

V is TRBV2 and J is TRBJ2-2, with TRBD2 identical over 11 bases. The CDR3 extends over 16 amino acids. After removal of 6 bases from V and 1 base from J, the junction contained 4 bases not matched to a gene. CDR1 and CDR2 from the germline V gene are SNHLY and FYNNEI. The chain's CDR3 is CASRAGTSGNTGELFF. The DNA for the CDR3 is TGTGCCAGCAGGGCCGGGACTAGCGGGAACACCGGGGAGCTGTTTTTT.

This clone appeared a single time. The chain uses TRBV27 and TRBJ1-2, with D perhaps TRBD1 (5 bases). Germline CDR1 reads MNHEY; CDR2 reads SMNVEV (reference sequence). This CDR3 has 15 amino acids. Trimming took off 6 bases at V and 6 bases at J, with 20 bases between the two ends. CDR3 coding DNA: TGTGCCAGCAGCCCTAACGGCGGTCAAGGGGATGGCTACACCTTC. This gives the protein CASSPNGGQGDGYTF.

The V gene is TRBV2, the J gene TRBJ1-5; no clear D. This CDR3 comprises 14 residues. The V and J ends lost 5 bases and 3 bases respectively, with 11 bases between them. Germline CDR1 reads SNHLY; CDR2 reads FYNNEI. The CDR3 DNA follows: TGTGCCAGCAGTAATCGATACCCCAATCAGCCCCAGCATTTT. Translated: CASSNRYPNQPQHF.

The rearrangement joins TRBV3-1 (or the pseudogene TRBV3-2) to TRBJ2-7; the D is unclear. The CDR3 length is 16 residues. Germline-derived CDR1 and CDR2 are LGHDT and YNNKEL (reference sequence). V gave up 0 bases and J gave up 3 bases, with 15 bases separating them. The chain's CDR3 is CASSQEMASSDYEQYV. CDR3 coding DNA: TGTGCCAGCAGCCAAGAGATGGCCTCGTCGGACTACGAGCAGTACGTC.

This chain's CDR3 is CASSQESGISPLHF. CDR3 nucleotide sequence: TGCGCCAGCAGCCAGGAGAGCGGGATTTCACCCCTCCACTTT. V gene TRBV4-1 combines with J gene TRBJ1-6; D not resolved. Germline V lookup: CDR1 MGHRA, CDR2 YSYEKL. V lost 3 bases to trimming and J lost 9 bases, with 12 bases between them. The CDR3 spans 14 residues.

The J gene is TRBJ1-6, the V gene TRBV2, with D maybe TRBD1 (5 bases). CDR1 SNHLY and CDR2 FYNNEI come from the germline V gene. The CDR3 is 15 amino acids. The V end lost 4 bases, the J end lost 9 bases, and 16 bases lay between the germline ends. CDR3 sequence reads: CASSGTGSVGSPLHF. For the CDR3, the DNA is TGTGCCAGCAGTGGCACAGGATCCGTGGGTTCACCCCTCCACTTT.

The chain employs TRBV19 and TRBJ1-2; no clear D gene. Germline V gives CDR1 LNHDA, CDR2 SQIVND (reference sequence). The CDR3 sequence is 15 residues long. Deletions cut 6 bases from V and 0 bases from J, with 14 bases between. The CDR3 nucleotides read TGTGCCAGTAGGCTCGACCGAACCTCTAACTATGGCTACACCTTC. Protein product: CASRLDRTSNYGYTF.

The chain recombines TRBV3-1 (or the pseudogene TRBV3-2) with TRBJ1-1, with D perhaps matching TRBD1 (6 bases). V was shortened by 4 bases and J by 6 bases, with 12 bases between the two germline ends. Germline CDR1 is LGHDT and CDR2 is YNNKEL (reference sequence). The CDR3 has 13 residues. DNA for the CDR3: TGTGCCAGCAGCCTCAACAGGGAATCTGAAGCTTTCTTT. Encoded protein: CASSLNRESEAFF.

The CDR3 DNA reads TGTGCCAGCAGCTTGGGCTCTGGAAACACCATATATTTT. Translating it yields CASSLGSGNTIYF. The rearrangement joins TRBV11-2 to TRBJ1-3; D remains ambiguous. This CDR3 has 13 amino acids. Germline V gives CDR1 SGHAT, CDR2 FQNNGV. V lost 3 bases to trimming and J lost 0 bases, with 3 bases between them.

This sequence joins TRBV6-5 and TRBJ2-1; D unclear. The CDR3 is made up of 15 amino acids. Between the trimmed V and J ends, which lost 0 bases and 9 bases, there was a span of 15 bases. Germline V gives CDR1 MNHEY, CDR2 SVGAGI. The CDR3 loop reads CASSYSLSGVGEQFF. The CDR3 DNA sequence: TGTGCCAGCAGTTACTCCCTATCAGGCGTAGGTGAGCAGTTCTTC.

The chain carries TRBV28 and TRBJ2-4, with D possibly TRBD1 on 6 matching bases. V was pared by 7 bases and J by 2 bases, with 15 bases between. The germline gives CDR1 MDHEN, CDR2 SYDVKM. This CDR3 is 15 amino acids long. CDR3 DNA sequence: TGTGCCAGCACCCCTGCACAGGGTTCCAAAAACATTCAGTACTTC. Amino acid sequence: CASTPAQGSKNIQYF.

The genes are TRBV29-1 and TRBJ1-2, with a possible D match to TRBD1 (6 bases). The CDR3 extends over 17 amino acids. Trimming pared 6 bases from V and 0 bases from J, leaving 23 bases between. From germline, CDR1 is SQVTM and CDR2 ANQGSEA. CDR3 nucleotide sequence: TGCAGCGTCCGATGGGACACCAGAATGTACTCTAACTATGGCTACACCTTC. This codes for CSVRWDTRMYSNYGYTF.

The chain is built from TRBV5-1 and TRBJ2-7; D unresolved. V lost 4 bases and J 5 bases, leaving 13 bases between the germline ends. The germline gives CDR1 SGHRS, CDR2 YFSETQ. This CDR3 is 13 amino acids long. The CDR3 region is CASSRQGFNEQYF. CDR3 bases: TGCGCCAGCAGCCGACAAGGTTTCAACGAGCAGTACTTC.

The chain links TRBV9 to TRBJ2-3, with D perhaps TRBD2 (5 bases). Germline assignment: CDR1 SGDLS and CDR2 YYNGEE. Trimming shortened V by 4 bases and J by 3 bases, and 15 bases separated the two germline ends. CDR3 length: 15 residues. The CDR3 loop is CASSSLEGGTDTQYF. DNA of the CDR3: TGTGCCAGCAGCAGCCTTGAGGGCGGGACAGATACGCAGTATTTT.

The chain carries TRBV19 and TRBJ2-1; D call uncertain. Germline CDR1 LNHDA, CDR2 SQIVND (reference sequence). Trimming cost V 1 base and J 7 bases, with 8 bases left between them. This CDR3 has 13 residues. Here the CDR3 reads CASSIVRDNEQFF. The CDR3 DNA is TGTGCCAGTAGTATAGTAAGGGATAATGAGCAGTTCTTC.

V gene TRBV7-9 combines with J gene TRBJ2-1; D is perhaps TRBD2 (6 bases). CDR1 SEHNR and CDR2 FQNEAQ come from the germline V gene (reference sequence). Trimming removed 8 bases at V and 4 bases at J, with 18 bases between. This CDR3 has 15 residues. CDR3 bases: TGTGCCAGCTCCCCGCGGGGTGTCCGATACAATGAGCAGTTCTTC. Translation gives CASSPRGVRYNEQFF.

The genes are TRBV12-2 and TRBJ1-5; the table's D gene call, TRBD1, was not cross checked with the DNA. TRBV12-2 counts as a pseudogene. This CDR3 comprises 15 residues. The CDR3 coding sequence is TGTGCAAGTCGTTACAGATTCCTTAGCAATCAGCCCCAGCATTTT. It yields the protein CASRYRFLSNQPQHF.

J is TRBJ2-5 and V is TRBV20-1; D is ambiguous. The CDR3 consists of 10 residues. With 6 bases removed from V and 3 bases from J, the gap between germline ends came to 5 bases. Germline loops: CDR1 DFQATT, CDR2 SNEGSKA (reference sequence). CDR3 amino acids: CSAPKETQYF. The DNA for the CDR3 is TGCAGTGCACCAAAAGAGACCCAGTACTTC.

The chain joins TRBV6-6 to TRBJ1-5; D is unresolved. The V gene's germline CDR1 is MNHNY and CDR2 SVGAGI (reference sequence). This CDR3 has 14 residues. Trimming pared 6 bases from V and 0 bases from J, leaving 9 bases between. CDR3 DNA sequence: TGTGCCAGCAGGGGCGATTATAGCAATCAGCCCCAGCATTTT. It specifies CASRGDYSNQPQHF.

This clone was seen only once. The chain employs TRBV19 and TRBJ1-1; TRBD1 matches 10 bases. The CDR3 consists of 15 residues. The trim removed 4 bases at V and 3 bases at J, leaving 5 bases unmatched. Looked up from germline, CDR1 is LNHDA and CDR2 is SQIVND (reference sequence). CDR3 DNA: TGTGCCAGTAGTACCTTTGGACAGGGGGACACTGAAGCTTTCTTT. Its translation is CASSTFGQGDTEAFF.

The sample holds a few counts of this clone. The V gene is TRBV6-1, the J gene TRBJ1-1; D is unclear. Trimming stripped 0 bases from V and 1 base from J, with 6 bases between. The CDR3 runs 14 residues. CDR1 is MNHNS, CDR2 SASEGT, per germline. The CDR3 DNA reads TGTGCCAGCAGTGAAGCACTCTGGAACACTGAAGCTTTCTTT. Encoded protein: CASSEALWNTEAFF.

This clone was counted a few times. The rearrangement joins TRBV10-3 to TRBJ1-2, with D possibly TRBD1 on 6 matching bases. The germline V gene encodes CDR1 ENHRY and CDR2 SYGVKD. CDR3 size: 13 residues. Trimming pared 7 bases from V and 1 base from J, leaving 10 bases between. The CDR3 loop reads CAIKPDSNYGYTF. The CDR3, as DNA: TGTGCCATCAAACCGGACAGTAACTATGGCTACACCTTC.

The rearrangement uses TRBV29-1 and TRBJ1-3; no firm D call. V lost 3 bases and J 3 bases, leaving 9 bases between the germline ends. Germline CDR1 SQVTM, CDR2 ANQGSEA. CDR3 length equals 13 residues. The CDR3 bases are TGCAGCGTTGAGCCCGAAAATGGAAACACCATATATTTT. Translation: CSVEPENGNTIYF.

The chain uses TRBV5-1 and TRBJ2-1; 7 bases align to TRBD1. CDR1 and CDR2 (germline): SGHRS, YFSETQ. CDR3 length: 14 residues. Trimming took 5 bases from V and 7 from J; bases not matched to a gene: 9. The CDR3 nucleotides are TGCGCCAGCAGTTACCACGGACAGGTAAATGAGCAGTTCTTC. Translating gives CASSYHGQVNEQFF.

The V call is TRBV7-9, the J call TRBJ1-4; TRBD1 matches 8 bases. The V segment lost 5 bases and the J segment 8 bases; nucleotides outside the gene matches: 7. Germline CDR1 reads SEHNR; CDR2 reads FQNEAQ (reference sequence). CDR3 length: 14 amino acids. CDR3 protein: CASSLTGTGEKLFF. Written as DNA, the CDR3 is TGTGCCAGCAGCCTGACCGGGACAGGAGAAAAACTGTTTTTT.

This sequence joins TRBV14 and TRBJ1-2, with a tentative D call TRBD1 (6 bases). This CDR3 is 14 amino acids long. Trimming left V 4 bases short and J 12 bases short, with 21 bases between. Germline CDR1 and CDR2: SGHDN and FVKESK. CDR3 bases: TGTGCCAGCAGCCCATCAATGGGGGCCAGCCTTAACACCTTC. This translates into CASSPSMGASLNTF.

V is TRBV7-9 and J is TRBJ2-3; 9 bases are a match to TRBD1. There are 15 residues in the CDR3. Germline V gene lookup returns CDR1 SEHNR and CDR2 FQNEAQ (reference sequence). The V and J ends lost 4 bases and 2 bases, in that order; junction bases with no gene match: 4. CDR3 region: CASSYWTGDTDTQYF. CDR3 in DNA: TGTGCCAGCAGCTACTGGACAGGGGACACAGATACGCAGTATTTT.

This clone was counted between two and nine times. The chain has TRBV6-6 and TRBJ2-5, with D possibly TRBD1 on 5 matching bases. This CDR3 comprises 16 residues. In germline, CDR1 is MNHNY, CDR2 SVGAGI (reference sequence). V lost 4 bases and J 2 bases, leaving 17 bases between the germline ends. The CDR3 sequence is CASSSFAAGLQETQYF. CDR3 nucleotide sequence: TGTGCCAGCAGTTCATTTGCGGCAGGGCTACAAGAGACCCAGTACTTC.

This clone appeared a few times. This sequence joins TRBV5-4 and TRBJ2-3; D is tentatively TRBD1 or TRBD2 (6 bases each). The CDR3 spans 13 residues. Germline V gives CDR1 SGHNT, CDR2 YYREEE (reference sequence). The V gene lost 0 bases and the J gene lost 10 bases, with 12 bases spanning the gap. The CDR3 coding sequence is TGTGCCAGCAGCTTGGCCGGTAGGGGGGCGCAGTATTTT. Translating it yields CASSLAGRGAQYF.

The rearrangement joins TRBV4-2 to TRBJ2-3; D remains ambiguous. Germline loops: CDR1 LGHNA, CDR2 YNFKEQ. Trimming removed 0 bases at V and 1 base at J, with 5 bases between. The CDR3 is 14 amino acids. CDR3: CASSQELGTDTQYF. Written as DNA, the CDR3 is TGTGCCAGCAGCCAAGAGCTGGGCACAGATACGCAGTATTTT.